This entry lists 31 T cell receptor beta chains sequenced from one sample in a study of somatic mutations in cytotoxic T cells in rheumatoid arthritis (dated by TCRdb to 2016 to 2017). Receptor amplification or capture employed the immunoSEQ multiplex PCR assay. Drawn from immuneACCESS, this table holds only the in-frame rearrangements with V and J called that TCRdb kept. Clones are partly lost; checked studies trace under half to an unresolved V gene and leave the rest unexplained. Here the sample has around 16,000 clones; approximately 78% occur a single time. Over 15% of the sample is taken by the ten largest. The sequenced sample was CD8+ T cells sorted from blood. The receptors come from a woman aged 50 to 60 with rheumatoid arthritis.

The chain has TRBV7-9 and TRBJ2-5; D is ambiguous. The germline gives CDR1 SEHNR, CDR2 FQNEAQ (reference sequence). The CDR3 is 15 residues long. Trimming removed 1 base from V and 0 bases from J, with 9 bases in between. This CDR3 reads CASSLVVANQETQYF. CDR3 DNA: TGTGCCAGCAGCTTAGTCGTCGCAAACCAAGAGACCCAGTACTTC.

The CDR3 region has the DNA TGTGCCTGGAGTTGGGGCGGGGGCGAGCAGTTCTTC. As protein: CAWSWGGGEQFF. V is TRBV30 and J is TRBJ2-1; D may be TRBD2 (7 bases). Per germline, CDR1 GTSNPN and CDR2 SVGIG (reference sequence). The CDR3 length is 12 residues. Trimming took 2 bases from V and 10 from J, leaving 12 bases between them.

V usage is TRBV6-4 and J usage is TRBJ2-3, with 9 positions matching TRBD2. The CDR3 covers 16 residues. Per germline, CDR1 MRHNA and CDR2 SNTAGT. With 0 bases clipped from V and 4 bases from J, the junction kept 5 bases outside the gene matches. CDR3 residues: CASSDSGGGAADTQYF. CDR3 nucleotides: TGTGCCAGCAGTGACTCAGGCGGGGGGGCAGCAGATACGCAGTATTTT.

The rearrangement uses TRBV5-6 and TRBJ1-4; D is unresolved. Germline CDR1 SGHDT, CDR2 YYEEEE. The length of the CDR3 is 15 residues. V was trimmed by 0 bases and J by 0 bases, leaving 6 bases between them. DNA of the CDR3: TGTGCCAGCAGCTTGGACACTTCAACTAATGAAAAACTGTTTTTT. Protein product: CASSLDTSTNEKLFF. The whole variable domain, remainder taken from reference TRBV5-6 and TRBJ1-4, is DAGVTQSPTHLIKTRGQQVTLRCSPKSGHDTVSWYQQALGQGPQFIFQYYEEEERQRGNFPDRFSGHQFPNYSSELNVNALLLGDSALYLCASSLDTSTNEKLFFGSGTQLSVL.

V usage is TRBV7-9 and J usage is TRBJ2-1, with TRBD2 matching 10 bases. The junction had 7 bases not matched to a gene; V was cut back by 0 bases and J by 8 bases. CDR1 is SEHNR, CDR2 FQNEAQ, per germline (reference sequence). This CDR3 has 16 amino acids. Here the CDR3 reads CASSLALAGARDEQFF. The CDR3 DNA is TGTGCCAGCAGCTTAGCCCTAGCGGGGGCGAGGGATGAGCAGTTCTTC.

The rearrangement uses TRBV7-9 and TRBJ2-1; D not certain. The germline CDR1 and CDR2 sequences are SEHNR and FQNEAQ (reference sequence). CDR3 length: 13 residues. Trimming shortened V by 2 bases and J by 4 bases, and 6 bases separated the two germline ends. DNA for the CDR3: TGTGCCAGCAGCTTACAGGATTACAATGAGCAGTTCTTC. Encoded protein: CASSLQDYNEQFF.

This clone was seen once. The rearrangement links TRBV19 to TRBJ2-1; 7 bases align to TRBD2. The CDR3 is made up of 16 amino acids. Trimming took 3 bases from V and 9 from J; bases not matched to a gene: 14. From germline, CDR1 is LNHDA and CDR2 SQIVND (reference sequence). CDR3 protein: CASSMERDYQMGEQFF. DNA for the CDR3: TGTGCCAGTAGTATGGAGAGGGACTACCAGATGGGTGAGCAGTTCTTC. The full variable domain, rest sourced from reference TRBV19 and TRBJ2-1, is DGGITQSPKYLFRKEGQNVTLSCEQNLNHDAMYWYRQDPGQGLRLIYYSQIVNDFQKGDIAEGYSVSREKKESFPLTVTSAQKNPTAFYLCASSMERDYQMGEQFFGPGTRLTVL.

The chain has TRBV7-9 and TRBJ2-3; no clear D gene. The length of the CDR3 is 12 residues. Trimming removed 7 bases at V and 6 bases at J, with 11 bases between. Germline values: CDR1 SEHNR, CDR2 FQNEAQ (reference sequence). The CDR3 loop reads CASTASGDTQYF. CDR3 sequence (DNA): TGTGCCAGCACTGCCTCCGGGGATACGCAGTATTTT.

This clone was counted between two and nine times. The rearrangement links TRBV19 to TRBJ2-7; D remains unclear. Germline V lookup: CDR1 LNHDA, CDR2 SQIVND (reference sequence). The V end was cut by 6 bases, the J end by 3 bases, with 12 bases between. The CDR3 contains 13 residues. CDR3 coding DNA: TGTGCCAGTAGCCACACCCTTGACTACGAGCAGTACTTC. Amino acids: CASSHTLDYEQYF.

V usage is TRBV19 and J usage is TRBJ2-7, with 12 bases identical to TRBD2. V gave up 4 bases and J gave up 4 bases; unmatched junction bases: 5. Germline CDR1 is LNHDA and CDR2 is SQIVND (reference sequence). This CDR3 region has 15 residues. The CDR3 DNA reads TGTGCCAGTAGTACTCTAGGACTAGCGGGGTACGAGCAGTACTTC. This encodes CASSTLGLAGYEQYF.

J is TRBJ2-1 and V is TRBV4-1; D ambiguous. Germline CDR1 reads MGHRA; CDR2 reads YSYEKL. This CDR3 region has 14 residues. V was pared by 1 base and J by 3 bases, with 7 bases between. CDR3 residues: CASSQGVDYNEQFF. The CDR3 DNA reads as TGCGCCAGCAGCCAAGGGGTGGACTACAATGAGCAGTTCTTC.

The chain employs TRBV6-4 and TRBJ2-3, with 10 nucleotides matching TRBD2. J gave up 3 bases and V 4 bases, and 4 bases lay outside the gene matches. Germline-derived CDR1 and CDR2 are MRHNA and SNTAGT. The CDR3 is made up of 15 amino acids. CDR3 in DNA: TGTGCCAGCAGTGTACAAGCGGGAGGGACAGATACGCAGTATTTT. Translated: CASSVQAGGTDTQYF.

This clone occurred once. This chain uses TRBV6-5 with TRBJ2-7, with 8 bases identical to TRBD1. Germline assignment: CDR1 MNHEY and CDR2 SVGAGI. J was trimmed by 6 bases and V by 7 bases; bases with no gene match: 11. The CDR3 is made up of 14 amino acids. As DNA, the CDR3 is TGTGCCAGCACCGCGGCCAGGGGGCATGGCGAGCAGTACTTC. It translates to CASTAARGHGEQYF.

This sequence joins TRBV15 and TRBJ2-3; 7 nucleotides match TRBD2. The germline V gene encodes CDR1 LNHNV and CDR2 YYDKDF (reference sequence). The CDR3 sequence is 14 residues long. After removal of 6 bases from V and 4 bases from J, the junction contained 7 bases not matched to a gene. The CDR3 DNA reads as TGTGCCACCAGGGGAGGGAGTCGACCAGATACGCAGTATTTT. This encodes CATRGGSRPDTQYF.

This chain connects TRBV27 to TRBJ1-2; D gene ambiguous. V shed 1 base and J shed 5 bases, with 8 bases lying between them. This CDR3 comprises 13 residues. Per germline, CDR1 MNHEY and CDR2 SMNVEV (reference sequence). Here the CDR3 reads CASSLYLGYGYTF. Here the CDR3 DNA reads TGTGCCAGCAGTTTATATTTAGGGTATGGCTACACCTTC.

This chain connects TRBV7-9 to TRBJ2-1, with D uncertain. The CDR3 loop spans 14 amino acids. Germline V gene sequence: CDR1 SEHNR, CDR2 FQNEAQ (reference sequence). With 5 bases removed from V and 8 bases from J, the gap between germline ends came to 16 bases. Here the CDR3 reads CASSPSVGWDEQFF. The CDR3 region has the DNA TGTGCCAGCAGCCCCTCGGTAGGGTGGGATGAGCAGTTCTTC.

Relative to its sample, this clone is medium-sized (0.01 to 0.1%). The V call is TRBV11-2, the J call TRBJ2-2; TRBD1 might be the D (5 bases). The CDR3 sequence is 19 residues long. V lost 2 bases to trimming and J lost 1 base, with 20 bases between them. Germline V gene lookup returns CDR1 SGHAT and CDR2 FQNNGV. In DNA form, the CDR3 reads TGTGCCAGCAGCTTATATGGGTCCGGAGTACAGGTGAACACCGGGGAGCTGTTTTTT. It translates to CASSLYGSGVQVNTGELFF.

The chain employs TRBV5-6 and TRBJ2-3; the match to TRBD2 covers 12 bases. With V trimmed by 3 bases and J by 4 bases, 3 bases remained unmatched. This CDR3 spans 15 amino acids. Germline CDR1 reads SGHDT; CDR2 reads YYEEEE. CDR3 nucleotide sequence: TGTGCCAGCAGCTCACTAGCGGGGGGATCAGATACGCAGTATTTT. It specifies CASSSLAGGSDTQYF.

This rearrangement joins TRBV28 to TRBJ1-5; D unclear. Trimming removed 11 bases from V and 2 bases from J, with 10 bases in between. This CDR3 has 12 amino acids. Germline lookup yields CDR1 MDHEN and CDR2 SYDVKM. The CDR3 spells CASRGGNQPQHF. Here the CDR3 DNA reads TGTGCCTCACGGGGTGGCAATCAGCCCCAGCATTTT.

CDR3 nucleotides: TGTGCCAGCAGCGTAGGGAGGGCATCCTACGAGCAGTACTTC. Residues: CASSVGRASYEQYF. The chain carries TRBV9 and TRBJ2-7; D perhaps matches TRBD2 (6 bases). Per the germline V gene, CDR1 is SGDLS and CDR2 is YYNGEE. V lost 0 bases and J lost 1, with 8 bases in between. The CDR3 covers 14 residues.

V gene TRBV2 combines with J gene TRBJ1-1; a weak D match, TRBD1 (6 bases). Trimming removed 2 bases from V and 0 bases from J, with 10 bases in between. The CDR3 totals 15 residues. CDR1 is SNHLY, CDR2 FYNNEI, per germline. DNA for the CDR3: TGTGCCAGCAGTGAAAGTAGGGGGTTGAACACTGAAGCTTTCTTT. It translates to CASSESRGLNTEAFF.

The CDR3 nucleotides are TGTGCCAGCAGCTTAGGACAGGAGCAGTTCTTC. This translates into CASSLGQEQFF. The chain joins TRBV13 to TRBJ2-1; D remains ambiguous. CDR3 length: 11 amino acids. V lost 0 bases and J lost 10, with 4 bases in between. Germline V CDR1 and CDR2: PRHDT, FYEKMQ (reference sequence).

The chain employs TRBV7-9 and TRBJ2-1; D remains ambiguous. The germline V gene encodes CDR1 SEHNR and CDR2 FQNEAQ (reference sequence). V gave up 5 bases and J gave up 8 bases, with 7 bases separating them. The length of the CDR3 is 11 residues. CDR3 in DNA: TGTGCCAGCAGCCCCTTGGATGAGCAGTTCTTC. Its protein is CASSPLDEQFF. Looking up the rest from reference TRBV7-9 and TRBJ2-1 gives the full variable domain: DTGVSQNPRHKITKRGQNVTFRCDPISEHNRLYWYRQTLGQGPEFLTYFQNEAQLEKSRLLSDRFSAERPKGSFSTLEIQRTEQGDSAMYLCASSPLDEQFFGPGTRLTVL.

This chain connects TRBV30 to TRBJ2-1; D might be TRBD2 (7 bases). Germline CDR1 is GTSNPN and CDR2 is SVGIG (reference sequence). The CDR3 covers 13 residues. The CDR3 sequence is CARGASSYNEQFF. CDR3 nucleotides: TGTGCTCGGGGGGCTAGCTCCTACAATGAGCAGTTCTTC.

The gene calls are TRBV27 and TRBJ1-1, with unresolved D. The CDR3 is 14 amino acids. V lost 3 bases and J 0 bases, leaving 8 bases between the germline ends. Germline V CDR1 and CDR2: MNHEY, SMNVEV (reference sequence). The CDR3 region has the DNA TGTGCCAGCAGTTTTCATAGCATGAACACTGAAGCTTTCTTT. It translates to CASSFHSMNTEAFF.

The chain joins TRBV7-9 to TRBJ2-1; D uncertain. Trimming removed 5 bases at V and 6 bases at J, with 17 bases between. CDR1 and CDR2 (germline): SEHNR, FQNEAQ (reference sequence). The CDR3 length is 15 residues. As DNA, the CDR3 is TGTGCCAGCAGCATCGGTCCGCCGGTGGGCAATGAGCAGTTCTTC. Translating gives CASSIGPPVGNEQFF.

The gene calls are TRBV2 and TRBJ1-5; weak D call: TRBD1 (5 bases). CDR3 length: 18 residues. Germline assignment: CDR1 SNHLY and CDR2 FYNNEI. Deletions cut 0 bases from V and 0 bases from J, with 15 bases between. DNA for the CDR3: TGTGCCAGCAGTGAAGCGCTTCAGGGAACTTATAGCAATCAGCCCCAGCATTTT. This sequence encodes CASSEALQGTYSNQPQHF.

CDR3 DNA sequence: TGTGCCAGCAGTTACCTCGCGGACATGAACACTGAAGCTTTCTTT. Protein: CASSYLADMNTEAFF. The chain joins TRBV6-6 to TRBJ1-1, with a weak D call TRBD1 (5 bases). Trimming took 2 bases from V and 0 from J, leaving 10 bases between them. This CDR3 has 15 residues. Germline V CDR1 and CDR2: MNHNY, SVGAGI (reference sequence).

The CDR3 sequence: CASSFAGTASLYGYTF. The CDR3, as DNA: TGTGCCAGCAGCTTCGCCGGGACCGCTTCCCTCTATGGCTACACCTTC. This chain links TRBV13 with TRBJ1-2; D may be TRBD1 (5 bases). Germline loops: CDR1 PRHDT, CDR2 FYEKMQ (reference sequence). The CDR3 totals 16 residues. The V gene lost 3 bases and the J gene lost 4 bases, with 18 bases spanning the gap.

The chain has TRBV27 and TRBJ2-7; 7 positions agree with TRBD1. Looked up from germline, CDR1 is MNHEY and CDR2 is SMNVEV (reference sequence). The CDR3 loop spans 15 amino acids. The junction had 9 bases not matched to a gene; V was cut back by 6 bases and J by 1 base. CDR3 in DNA: TGTGCCAGCAGCCGTATCCGGGACAGTTCCTACGAGCAGTACTTC. Its translation is CASSRIRDSSYEQYF.

V is TRBV18 and J is TRBJ1-1, with D tentatively TRBD1 (6 bases). The V gene lost 6 bases and the J gene lost 0 bases, with 20 bases spanning the gap. This CDR3 comprises 17 residues. CDR1 and CDR2 (germline): KGHSH, LQKENI. The DNA for the CDR3 is TGTGCCAGCTCGTCCGGGACAACTTATTCCATGAACACTGAAGCTTTCTTT. This encodes CASSSGTTYSMNTEAFF.